This T cell receptor (beta chain) was observed in a study of blood T cell repertoires in COVID-19. Study overall: The United States, Italy and Spain provided the acute and convalescent COVID-19 samples. From T cells, B-cell-depleted T cells, or PBMCs came the material, which was cDNA or gDNA.

This clone was observed once. Original processing notes: By means of reference gene primer amplification, nucleated cell counts were estimated. Libraries were prepared by immunoSEQ multiplex PCR; TCRdb keeps only in-frame clonotypes and omits some of them. V and J calls and clone size are as listed in that table; D and trimming were resolved from the DNA. This sample has 95,000 to 100,000 clones; about 92% occur once, and the top ten carry approximately 5.8%. Germline-derived CDR1 and CDR2 are SEHNR and FQNEAQ (reference sequence). The CDR3 runs 18 residues. Losses at the gene ends were 3 bases for V and 3 bases for J; bases not matched to a gene: 13.

Sequencing was performed on peripheral blood. This receptor was identified in a man aged 50-60 years with active COVID-19. The chain couples TRBV7-9 to TRBJ2-1, with 8 bases identical to TRBD2. The CDR3: CASSFGAGSGAYYNEQFF. DNA of the CDR3: TGTGCCAGCAGCTTTGGGGCCGGTAGCGGGGCGTACTACAATGAGCAGTTCTTC.